Below, one T cell receptor (beta chain) is given with its context. This sample is drawn from a study of blood T cell repertoires in COVID-19. Overall study context: Sites in the United States, Italy and Spain provided acute and convalescent COVID-19 samples. PBMCs, B-cell-depleted T cells, or T cells provided the cDNA or gDNA that made up the material.

Authors' analysis steps: Reference gene primer amplification yielded estimated nucleated cell counts. The protocol was immunoSEQ multiplex PCR, while the TCRdb copy is restricted to in-frame clones and leaves out a portion. V, J and clone size derive from that table, while D and trimming were established from the DNA sequence. The data contain approximately 190,000 clones, 70% to 90% of them singletons. The origin of this receptor is a man between 60 and 70 years old with active or convalescent COVID-19. Material: peripheral blood.

CDR3 sequence (DNA): TGCGCCAGCAGTGATCCCGGGACAAGTAGAGGGCCTATCCAAAAACTGTTTTTT. It is translated as CASSDPGTSRGPIQKLFF. J is TRBJ1-4 and V is TRBV10-2, with D possibly TRBD1 on 6 matching bases. V lost 3 bases and J lost 9, with 26 bases in between. The CDR3 is 18 residues long. Germline loops: CDR1 WSHSY, CDR2 SAAADI.